A single sample gave rise to the 20 T cell receptor beta chains below, sequenced in a study of vaccination and CD4 T cells after COVID-19. With the Oncomine TCR Beta short-read assay, DNA from cultured CD4+ T cells was sequenced. TCRdb reprocessed the PCR reads with MiXCR, giving one entry per CDR3 protein. The table includes around 14,000 distinct CDR3 sequences, roughly 50% detected once. The treatment was: approximately 10-day PBMC culture with coronavirus spike peptide pools or control peptides (ViraFEST assay). These TCRs' antigens remain unknown. The sample consisted of CD4+ T cells from blood, cultured in vitro. The source of these receptors is a human donor who had recovered from COVID-19.

This clonotype was seen a few times. V and J are TRBV27 and TRBJ1-2, with TRBD1 matching over 9 bases. CDR3 size: 13 residues. Germline V gives CDR1 MNHEY, CDR2 SMNVEV (reference sequence). The junction had 7 bases not matched to a gene; V was cut back by 6 bases and J by 8 bases. Written as DNA, the CDR3 is TGTGCCAGCAGCCAGGGACAGGGTATCGGCTACACCTTC. As protein: CASSQGQGIGYTF.

The CDR3 spells CASSKGGHFSSYEQYF. DNA for the CDR3: TGTGCCAGCAGTAAAGGGGGACACTTCAGCTCCTACGAGCAGTACTTC. V gene TRBV28 combines with J gene TRBJ2-7, with D possibly TRBD1 on 6 matching bases. The CDR3 covers 16 residues. Trimming removed 5 bases from V and 0 bases from J, with 17 bases in between. Looked up from germline, CDR1 is MDHEN and CDR2 is SYDVKM.

The rearrangement uses TRBV27 and TRBJ1-3, with D maybe TRBD1 (6 bases). Trimming took 6 bases from V and 0 from J, leaving 9 bases between them. This CDR3 has 14 amino acids. Germline CDR1 and CDR2: MNHEY and SMNVEV (reference sequence). As DNA, the CDR3 is TGTGCCAGCAGAGCAGGGGTCTCTGGAAACACCATATATTTT. As protein: CASRAGVSGNTIYF.

A single count supports this clonotype. The V call is TRBV4-1, the J call TRBJ1-3; maybe TRBD1 (5 bases). The V and J ends lost 1 base and 4 bases respectively, with 14 bases between them. Germline CDR1 and CDR2: MGHRA and YSYEKL. This CDR3 comprises 16 residues. The CDR3 loop reads CASSQVGHGGGNTIYF. The CDR3, as DNA: TGCGCCAGCAGCCAAGTGGGGCACGGAGGGGGAAACACCATATATTTT.

This clonotype was detected once. V gene TRBV20-1 combines with J gene TRBJ2-7; D call uncertain. V was trimmed by 6 bases and J by 4 bases, leaving 10 bases between them. Germline CDR1 is DFQATT and CDR2 is SNEGSKA (reference sequence). There are 11 residues in the CDR3. This CDR3 reads CSAGPEYEQYF. CDR3 bases: TGCAGTGCAGGACCTGAGTACGAGCAGTACTTC.

This clonotype was seen only a few times. V and J are TRBV11-3 and TRBJ1-1, with TRBD1 as a possible D gene (5 bases). This CDR3 has 15 residues. V lost 2 bases and J lost 3, with 13 bases in between. Germline CDR1 reads SGHNT; CDR2 reads YENEEA. The CDR3, as DNA: TGTGCCAGCAGCTTAAGACAGAAACAGCACACTGAAGCTTTCTTT. It specifies CASSLRQKQHTEAFF.

The V call is TRBV19, the J call TRBJ2-3; D call uncertain. V was clipped by 1 base and J by 0 bases, with 11 bases between them. Germline V lookup: CDR1 LNHDA, CDR2 SQIVND (reference sequence). This CDR3 contains 16 residues. CDR3 in amino acids: CASSIVRGRSTDTQYF. The CDR3 nucleotides read TGTGCCAGTAGTATAGTTCGCGGAAGAAGCACAGATACGCAGTATTTT. The variable domain in full, completed from reference TRBV19 and TRBJ2-3, reads DGGITQSPKYLFRKEGQNVTLSCEQNLNHDAMYWYRQDPGQGLRLIYYSQIVNDFQKGDIAEGYSVSREKKESFPLTVTSAQKNPTAFYLCASSIVRGRSTDTQYFGPGTRLTVL.

The gene calls are TRBV6-1 and TRBJ2-3; perhaps TRBD2 as D (5 bases). CDR3 length: 17 amino acids. With 6 bases removed from V and 0 bases from J, the gap between germline ends came to 19 bases. CDR1 is MNHNS and CDR2 is SASEGT in the germline V gene. The CDR3 DNA follows: TGTGCCAGCAGAAGGGTCGCCCGAGGGAGTAGCACAGATACGCAGTATTTT. Its translation: CASRRVARGSSTDTQYF.

The chain carries TRBV2 and TRBJ1-5; perhaps TRBD1 as D (5 bases). The germline V gene encodes CDR1 SNHLY and CDR2 FYNNEI. CDR3 length equals 18 residues. The ends were cut back, 7 bases at V and 7 bases at J, with 29 bases in the middle. Here the CDR3 reads CASTPHQGAGRVRQPQHF. CDR3 nucleotides: TGTGCCAGCACTCCCCACCAAGGGGCCGGGAGGGTGAGGCAGCCCCAGCATTTT. The full variable domain, rest sourced from reference TRBV2 and TRBJ1-5, is EPEVTQTPSHQVTQMGQEVILRCVPISNHLYFYWYRQILGQKVEFLVSFYNNEISEKSEIFDDQFSVERPDGSNFTLKIRSTKLEDSAMYFCASTPHQGAGRVRQPQHFGDGTRLSIL.

The chain employs TRBV7-2 and TRBJ1-2; unclear D gene. V dropped 4 bases and J dropped 0 bases, with 12 bases sitting between them. The CDR3 sequence is 15 residues long. Germline V gene data show CDR1 as SGHTA and CDR2 as FQGNSA. The CDR3: CASSSKTEANYGYTF. The CDR3 nucleotides are TGTGCCAGCAGCTCTAAGACCGAGGCTAACTATGGCTACACCTTC.

This clonotype has more than one count but fewer than ten. The chain links TRBV7-8 to TRBJ2-6; D may be TRBD2 (5 bases). This CDR3 has 15 amino acids. The V end lost 3 bases, the J end lost 1 base, and 7 bases lay between the germline ends. Looked up from germline, CDR1 is SGHVS and CDR2 is FQNEAQ. CDR3 sequence (DNA): TGTGCCAGCAGCTTGGGAGCGTCTGGGGCCAACGTCCTGACTTTC. Translation: CASSLGASGANVLTF.

This chain uses TRBV2 with TRBJ1-5, with a tentative D call TRBD1 (6 bases). Germline CDR1 reads SNHLY; CDR2 reads FYNNEI. The V end was cut by 4 bases, the J end by 2 bases, with 9 bases between. CDR3 length: 14 amino acids. The CDR3 loop reads CASSVGAGNQPQHF. As DNA, the CDR3 is TGTGCCAGCAGTGTGGGGGCTGGCAATCAGCCCCAGCATTTT.

This clonotype was detected once. The V gene is TRBV20-1, the J gene TRBJ2-3; 9 nucleotides line up with TRBD2. The CDR3 is made up of 15 amino acids. V gave up 3 bases and J gave up 4 bases; unmatched junction bases: 8. Germline lookup yields CDR1 DFQATT and CDR2 SNEGSKA (reference sequence). CDR3: CSASWAGGRADTQYF. DNA for the CDR3: TGCAGTGCTAGTTGGGCGGGGGGGCGGGCAGATACGCAGTATTTT.

The genes are TRBV12-3 or TRBV12-4 and TRBJ2-5; D is tentatively TRBD1 or TRBD2 (5 bases each). The CDR3 length is 15 residues. Trimming removed 5 bases at V and 0 bases at J, with 13 bases between. CDR3 region: CASSAPGPYQETQYF. CDR3 DNA sequence: TGTGCCAGCAGTGCCCCGGGGCCTTACCAAGAGACCCAGTACTTC.

V and J are TRBV18 and TRBJ1-1; D is unclear. This CDR3 region has 12 residues. Trimming removed 3 bases from V and 11 bases from J, with 13 bases in between. Germline V gene sequence: CDR1 KGHSH, CDR2 LQKENI. The CDR3 nucleotides are TGTGCCAGCTCACCGCTACCAGGCGGGGCTTTCTTT. As protein: CASSPLPGGAFF.

The V gene is TRBV5-4, the J gene TRBJ2-5; weak D call: TRBD1 (5 bases). From germline, CDR1 is SGHNT and CDR2 YYREEE (reference sequence). The CDR3 sequence is 14 residues long. Trimming cost V 0 bases and J 2 bases, with 8 bases left between them. Here the CDR3 reads CASSLGPGQETQYF. DNA for the CDR3: TGTGCCAGCAGCTTGGGGCCAGGGCAAGAGACCCAGTACTTC.

The V and J genes are TRBV7-9 and TRBJ1-3, with D uncertain. The germline V gene encodes CDR1 SEHNR and CDR2 FQNEAQ (reference sequence). With 5 bases removed from V and 3 bases from J, the gap between germline ends came to 5 bases. The CDR3 contains 12 residues. Here the CDR3 reads CASSPVGNTIYF. The CDR3 DNA reads as TGTGCCAGCAGCCCCGTTGGAAACACCATATATTTT.

By proportion, this clonotype is large (0.1 to 1%). This chain uses TRBV7-9 with TRBJ1-1; the D gene is possibly TRBD1 (5 bases). Trimming cost V 5 bases and J 4 bases, with 14 bases left between them. Germline V CDR1 and CDR2: SEHNR, FQNEAQ (reference sequence). The CDR3 is 14 amino acids. The CDR3 DNA reads TGTGCCAGCAGCCCCTTGGGGCGCAGCACTGAAGCTTTCTTT. Its protein is CASSPLGRSTEAFF.

The chain couples TRBV6-1 to TRBJ1-3; 8 bases agree with TRBD1. This CDR3 region has 13 residues. J was trimmed by 9 bases and V by 6 bases; bases with no gene match: 7. Germline-derived CDR1 and CDR2 are MNHNS and SASEGT. DNA for the CDR3: TGTGCCAGCAGGGGGGACAGGTACGGCACCATATATTTT. Translating gives CASRGDRYGTIYF.

This rearrangement joins TRBV28 to TRBJ1-2; maybe TRBD1 (5 bases). This CDR3 has 13 amino acids. Trimming removed 10 bases from V and 4 bases from J, with 16 bases in between. Germline V lookup: CDR1 MDHEN, CDR2 SYDVKM. CDR3 bases: TGTGCCATTTTAGGACAAGACTTCTATGGCTACACCTTC. Its translation: CAILGQDFYGYTF.